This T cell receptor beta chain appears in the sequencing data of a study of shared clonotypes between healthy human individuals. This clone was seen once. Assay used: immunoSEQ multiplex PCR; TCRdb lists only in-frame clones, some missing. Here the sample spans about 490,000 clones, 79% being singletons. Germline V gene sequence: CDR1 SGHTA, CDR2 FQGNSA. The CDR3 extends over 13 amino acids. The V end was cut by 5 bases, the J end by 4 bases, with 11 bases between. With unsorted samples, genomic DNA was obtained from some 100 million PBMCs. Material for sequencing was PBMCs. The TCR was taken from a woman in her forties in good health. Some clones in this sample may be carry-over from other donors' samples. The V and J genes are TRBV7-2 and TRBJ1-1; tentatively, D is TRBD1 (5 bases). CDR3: CASSATVGTEAFF. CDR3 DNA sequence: TGTGCCAGCAGCGCGACAGTGGGCACTGAAGCTTTCTTT.